The 29 T cell receptor beta chains in this list originate from one sample, sequenced in a study of blood T cell repertoires in COVID-19. Using immunoSEQ multiplex PCR, the repertoire was profiled, and TCRdb retains in-frame clones only, with some absent. The table has some 220,000 clones, around 86% seen once; the top ten hold over 4%. Sequencing input: peripheral blood. The receptors come from a woman in her 70s with COVID-19, enrolled during active disease.

CDR3 in amino acids: CASSYRGGNYGYTF. DNA for the CDR3: TGTGCCAGCAGCTACCGGGGGGGCAACTATGGCTACACCTTC. The gene calls are TRBV3-1 (or the pseudogene TRBV3-2) and TRBJ1-2; maybe TRBD1 (6 bases). With 5 bases removed from V and 2 bases from J, the gap between germline ends came to 12 bases. CDR3 length equals 14 residues. CDR1 and CDR2 from the germline V gene are LGHDT and YNNKEL (reference sequence).

Here the CDR3 reads CATKGILSDGYTF. The CDR3 DNA is TGTGCCACCAAGGGGATCCTAAGCGATGGCTACACCTTC. The J gene is TRBJ1-2, the V gene TRBV28; TRBD1 might be the D (5 bases). The V end was cut by 10 bases, the J end by 6 bases, with 18 bases between. Germline values: CDR1 MDHEN, CDR2 SYDVKM. The CDR3 spans 13 residues.

The J gene is TRBJ1-2, the V gene TRBV18; unclear D gene. Deletions cut 2 bases from V and 0 bases from J, with 10 bases between. The CDR3 sequence is 15 residues long. The germline CDR1 and CDR2 sequences are KGHSH and LQKENI. The CDR3 bases are TGTGCCAGCTCACCAGCGGCGGAAACTAACTATGGCTACACCTTC. Protein product: CASSPAAETNYGYTF.

The genes are TRBV6-6 and TRBJ2-2; D possibly corresponds to TRBD1 (6 bases). Germline lookup yields CDR1 MNHNY and CDR2 SVGAGI (reference sequence). V lost 11 bases, J lost 6 bases, and 19 bases lay in between. This CDR3 has 14 residues. CDR3 DNA sequence: TGTGCCGCCAGGGACACCCTAGAATCCGGGGAGCTGTTTTTT. It codes for CAARDTLESGELFF.

This sequence joins TRBV20-1 and TRBJ1-5, with TRBD1 matching 7 bases. Losses at the gene ends were 3 bases for V and 4 bases for J; bases not matched to a gene: 9. The CDR3 is 15 amino acids. CDR1 and CDR2 from the germline V gene are DFQATT and SNEGSKA (reference sequence). The CDR3 sequence is CSASVTAGGNQPQHF. The CDR3 region has the DNA TGCAGTGCTAGTGTTACGGCAGGGGGAAATCAGCCCCAGCATTTT.

The chain combines TRBV18 with TRBJ2-1; the D gene is possibly TRBD2 (5 bases). Trimming stripped 3 bases from V and 6 bases from J, with 9 bases between. CDR1 and CDR2 from the germline V gene are KGHSH and LQKENI. CDR3 length equals 13 residues. The CDR3 region is CASSPEVLNEQFF. The CDR3 coding sequence is TGTGCCAGCTCACCGGAGGTCCTCAATGAGCAGTTCTTC.

The chain employs TRBV19 and TRBJ1-2; 9 bases line up with TRBD1. The CDR3 runs to 14 residues. Unmatched junction bases numbered 3, after V lost 0 bases and J lost 7 bases. CDR1 and CDR2 from the germline V gene are LNHDA and SQIVND (reference sequence). CDR3 protein: CASSIEDRGGGYTF. CDR3 coding DNA: TGTGCCAGTAGTATAGAGGACAGGGGCGGTGGCTACACCTTC.

The V call is TRBV27, the J call TRBJ1-2; D perhaps matches TRBD1 (6 bases). Trimming stripped 5 bases from V and 8 bases from J, with 21 bases between. The CDR3 is 15 amino acids. From germline, CDR1 is MNHEY and CDR2 SMNVEV (reference sequence). The CDR3 region is CASSHLQGRGGGYTF. The CDR3 DNA sequence: TGTGCCAGCAGTCATCTACAGGGAAGAGGAGGAGGCTACACCTTC.

The chain uses TRBV27 and TRBJ1-1; TRBD1 agrees at 10 bases. CDR3 length: 15 residues. Germline V lookup: CDR1 MNHEY, CDR2 SMNVEV (reference sequence). V lost 3 bases, J lost 3 bases, and 4 bases stayed unmatched. CDR3 DNA sequence: TGTGCCAGCAGTTTGGACAGGGGGTGGGACACTGAAGCTTTCTTT. This codes for CASSLDRGWDTEAFF.

This clone was observed a handful of times. The V and J genes are TRBV25-1 and TRBJ2-7; D is undetermined. The CDR3 totals 13 residues. Germline loops: CDR1 MGHDK, CDR2 SYGVNS. V gave up 7 bases and J gave up 4 bases, with 14 bases separating them. The CDR3 sequence is CASTTSAGYEQYF. CDR3 DNA: TGTGCCAGCACCACCTCCGCCGGGTACGAGCAGTACTTC.

This clone was observed a few times. This sequence joins TRBV27 and TRBJ2-5, with 13 bases lining up with TRBD2. CDR1 and CDR2 from the germline V gene are MNHEY and SMNVEV (reference sequence). The CDR3 runs 17 residues. V trimming: 4 bases; J trimming: 5 bases; junction bases outside the gene matches: 10. The CDR3 region has the DNA TGTGCCAGCAGTTCCGGGACTAGCGGGACGGGATTGGAGACCCAGTACTTC. Translating gives CASSSGTSGTGLETQYF.

The chain employs TRBV6-5 and TRBJ1-2, with 8 bases identical to TRBD1. CDR3 length: 15 amino acids. With V trimmed by 2 bases and J by 3 bases, 5 bases remained unmatched. Germline V CDR1 and CDR2: MNHEY, SVGAGI. The CDR3 DNA sequence: TGTGCCAGCAGTTACCGAATGGACAGGGACTATGGCTACACCTTC. It translates to CASSYRMDRDYGYTF.

The rearrangement joins TRBV5-6 to TRBJ2-6; TRBD2 agrees at 9 bases. The germline V gene encodes CDR1 SGHDT and CDR2 YYEEEE. The CDR3 extends over 16 amino acids. With 7 bases clipped from V and 10 bases from J, the junction kept 15 bases outside the gene matches. CDR3 nucleotide sequence: TGTGCCAGCTGCGGGAGGGCCGGCGCCTCTGGGAACGTCCTGACTTTC. It yields the protein CASCGRAGASGNVLTF.

The genes are TRBV9 and TRBJ1-6; D possibly corresponds to TRBD1 (6 bases). The CDR3 is made up of 14 amino acids. V was pared by 2 bases and J by 7 bases, with 10 bases between. Germline V CDR1 and CDR2: SGDLS, YYNGEE. The DNA for the CDR3 is TGTGCCAGCAGCGTCGGGACAAGAAATTCACCCCTCCACTTT. It yields the protein CASSVGTRNSPLHF.

This chain uses TRBV5-1 with TRBJ1-1; 9 bases align to TRBD1. CDR1 and CDR2 (germline): SGHRS, YFSETQ. J was trimmed by 4 bases and V by 4 bases; bases with no gene match: 5. The CDR3 is made up of 14 amino acids. CDR3 sequence (DNA): TGCGCCAGCAGCCCACAGGGACAGGGCACTGAAGCTTTCTTT. Translated, it gives CASSPQGQGTEAFF.

The CDR3 DNA reads TGTGCCAGCAGCTTGCAGGGCCTAAAAGAGACCCAGTACTTC. This codes for CASSLQGLKETQYF. The chain has TRBV5-6 and TRBJ2-5, with D maybe TRBD1 (5 bases). V was shortened by 1 base and J by 3 bases, with 10 bases between the two germline ends. Germline CDR1 reads SGHDT; CDR2 reads YYEEEE. This CDR3 is 14 amino acids long.

The V call is TRBV28, the J call TRBJ2-1; the match to TRBD1 covers 8 bases. With 7 bases clipped from V and 7 bases from J, the junction kept 9 bases outside the gene matches. The CDR3 spans 14 residues. Germline CDR1 is MDHEN and CDR2 is SYDVKM. The CDR3 loop is CASTQGQGANEQFF. In nucleotides, the CDR3 is TGTGCCAGCACCCAAGGACAGGGTGCGAATGAGCAGTTCTTC.

The chain links TRBV6-2 or TRBV6-3 to TRBJ2-7, with 8 bases aligning to TRBD2. The CDR3 length is 18 residues. Germline CDR1 MNHEY, CDR2 SVGEGT. V trimming: 4 bases; J trimming: 3 bases; junction bases outside the gene matches: 17. CDR3 nucleotides: TGTGCCAGCAGTTTCCTCCGAGGTAGCGGGATCATTGGCTACGAGCAGTACTTC. It yields the protein CASSFLRGSGIIGYEQYF.

The count of this clone is one. This sequence is one base from a far larger clone and is likely a read error. The chain combines TRBV5-4 with TRBJ2-5; TRBD1 is a possible D gene (5 bases). There are 13 residues in the CDR3. CDR1 and CDR2 from the germline V gene are SGHNT and YYREEE (reference sequence). V lost 2 bases and J 4 bases, leaving 9 bases between the germline ends. The CDR3 spells CASSLNRGETQYF. The CDR3 DNA reads TGTGCCAGCAGCTTAAATAGGGGAGAGACCCAGTACTTC.

This sequence joins TRBV2 and TRBJ2-7; weak D call: TRBD1 (5 bases). The germline V and J ends were trimmed by 5 bases and 3 bases, with 5 bases remaining between them. CDR1 is SNHLY and CDR2 is FYNNEI in the germline V gene. This CDR3 is 11 amino acids long. CDR3: CASSQGYEQYF. DNA of the CDR3: TGTGCCAGCAGTCAGGGCTACGAGCAGTACTTC.

The chain carries TRBV6-6 and TRBJ1-1; D gene ambiguous. The CDR3 runs to 14 residues. Between the trimmed V and J ends, which lost 2 bases and 1 base, there was a span of 8 bases. Germline values: CDR1 MNHNY, CDR2 SVGAGI (reference sequence). The CDR3 sequence: CASSYTPRNTEAFF. As DNA, the CDR3 is TGTGCCAGCAGTTACACCCCCAGGAACACTGAAGCTTTCTTT.

The chain employs TRBV10-3 and TRBJ1-1; 8 positions agree with TRBD1. The CDR3 runs to 14 residues. With V trimmed by 10 bases and J by 1 base, 8 bases remained unmatched. Germline assignment: CDR1 ENHRY and CDR2 SYGVKD. The CDR3 protein is CATDRGISNTEAFF. The CDR3 DNA reads as TGTGCCACCGACAGGGGAATCTCGAACACTGAAGCTTTCTTT.

The V gene is TRBV29-1, the J gene TRBJ2-1; 11 bases align to TRBD2. The CDR3 has 17 residues. CDR1 is SQVTM, CDR2 ANQGSEA, per germline. V lost 0 bases, J lost 0 bases, and 4 bases stayed unmatched. The CDR3 DNA follows: TGCAGCGTTGAAGATCCTAGCGGGAGGAGCTCCTACAATGAGCAGTTCTTC. This gives the protein CSVEDPSGRSSYNEQFF.

The rearrangement uses TRBV5-1 and TRBJ1-4, with 11 bases fitting TRBD1. Per the germline V gene, CDR1 is SGHRS and CDR2 is YFSETQ. Trimming at V came to 0 bases and at J to 8 bases, leaving 6 bases not matched to a gene. The CDR3 has 16 residues. The CDR3, as DNA: TGCGCCAGCAGCTTGGCCGGGACAGGGGGTCGGGAAAAACTGTTTTTT. It encodes CASSLAGTGGREKLFF. Using reference TRBV5-1 and TRBJ1-4 for the parts outside the CDR3, the full variable domain is KAGVTQTPRYLIKTRGQQVTLSCSPISGHRSVSWYQQTPGQGLQFLFEYFSETQRNKGNFPGRFSGRQFSNSRSEMNVSTLELGDSALYLCASSLAGTGGREKLFFGSGTQLSVL.

The chain has TRBV6-6 and TRBJ2-4; 8 nucleotides line up with TRBD1. The CDR3 is made up of 12 amino acids. In germline, CDR1 is MNHNY, CDR2 SVGAGI (reference sequence). V dropped 6 bases and J dropped 16; count of bases not matched to a gene: 11. CDR3 bases: TGTGCCAGCAGCGGACAGGGCAATTTTGTTTACTTC. It yields the protein CASSGQGNFVYF.

About this clone itself: The sample holds other DNA sequences that translate to the same CDR3. This rearrangement joins TRBV28 to TRBJ1-6; TRBD1 agrees at 7 bases. The ends lost 5 bases at V and 7 bases at J; junction bases unmatched: 5. The CDR3 loop spans 14 amino acids. From germline, CDR1 is MDHEN and CDR2 SYDVKM. The CDR3 region is CASSPGTANSPLHF. The CDR3 nucleotides are TGTGCCAGCAGTCCCGGGACAGCGAATTCACCCCTCCACTTT.

The chain recombines TRBV3-1 (or the pseudogene TRBV3-2) with TRBJ1-1; 8 bases are shared with TRBD1. There are 16 residues in the CDR3. V dropped 4 bases and J dropped 4; count of bases not matched to a gene: 11. Germline values: CDR1 LGHDT, CDR2 YNNKEL (reference sequence). The CDR3 nucleotides read TGTGCCAGCAGCCCGTTACGCGAGACAGGGGTCACTGAAGCTTTCTTT. This codes for CASSPLRETGVTEAFF.

The gene calls are TRBV6-6 and TRBJ1-3; 9 positions match TRBD1. Germline V gene lookup returns CDR1 MNHNY and CDR2 SVGAGI (reference sequence). This CDR3 spans 15 amino acids. V gave up 5 bases and J gave up 7 bases; unmatched junction bases: 9. CDR3 in DNA: TGTGCCAGCAGTGACCCGGGACAGGGTGATAACACCATATATTTT. The encoded protein is CASSDPGQGDNTIYF.

The count of this clone is one. The chain has TRBV6-2 or TRBV6-3 and TRBJ2-7; tentatively, D is TRBD2 (6 bases). V was trimmed by 2 bases and J by 3 bases, leaving 11 bases between them. The CDR3 has 14 amino acids. The V gene's germline CDR1 is MNHEY and CDR2 SVGEGT. This chain's CDR3 is CASSYTSGRYEQYF. The CDR3 DNA follows: TGTGCCAGCAGTTACACAAGCGGGCGCTACGAGCAGTACTTC.